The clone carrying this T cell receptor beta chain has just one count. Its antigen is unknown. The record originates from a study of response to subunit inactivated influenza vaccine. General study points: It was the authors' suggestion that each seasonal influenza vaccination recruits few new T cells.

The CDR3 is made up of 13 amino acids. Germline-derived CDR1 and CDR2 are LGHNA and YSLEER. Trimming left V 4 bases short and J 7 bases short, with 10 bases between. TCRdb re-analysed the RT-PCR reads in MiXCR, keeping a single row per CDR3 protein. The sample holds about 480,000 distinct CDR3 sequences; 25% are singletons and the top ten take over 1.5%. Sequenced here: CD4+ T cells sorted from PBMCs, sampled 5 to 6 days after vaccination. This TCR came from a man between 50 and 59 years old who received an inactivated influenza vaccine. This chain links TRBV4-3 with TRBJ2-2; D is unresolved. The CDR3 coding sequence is TGCGCCAGCAGCCCGACCACCCGCGGGGAGCTGTTTTTT. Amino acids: CASSPTTRGELFF.